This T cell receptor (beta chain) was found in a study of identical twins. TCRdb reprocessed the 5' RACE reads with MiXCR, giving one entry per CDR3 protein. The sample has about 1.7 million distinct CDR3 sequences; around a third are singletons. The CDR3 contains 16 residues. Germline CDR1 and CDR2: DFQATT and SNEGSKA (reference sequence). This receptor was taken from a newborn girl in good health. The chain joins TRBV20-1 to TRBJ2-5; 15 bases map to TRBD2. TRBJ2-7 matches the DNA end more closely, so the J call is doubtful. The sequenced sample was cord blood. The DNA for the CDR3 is TGCAGTGCTAGAGATCCGCGGACTAGCGGGAGGGACGAGCAGTACTTC. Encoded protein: CSARDPRTSGRDEQYF.